The 10 T cell receptor beta chains reported below all come from one sample, sequenced in a study of OX40 agonist ivuxolimab in advanced cancers. Repertoires were generated with immunoSEQ multiplex PCR, while TCRdb's copy carries only in-frame clones and drops some. The sample gives roughly 110,000 clones, around 93% of which show up once; 0.95% to 1.5% is in the top ten. The source material was CD4+ or CD8+ T cells sorted from blood, sampled in a trial of the OX40 agonist ivuxolimab. Receptors were obtained from an adult with an advanced solid tumor such as melanoma, head and neck, liver or kidney cancer.

The chain recombines TRBV15 with TRBJ1-1; a possible D gene is TRBD1 (5 bases). Trimming removed 3 bases at V and 3 bases at J, with 11 bases between. The CDR3 extends over 14 amino acids. Germline CDR1 LNHNV, CDR2 YYDKDF (reference sequence). The CDR3 sequence is CATSSGAGDTEAFF. DNA of the CDR3: TGTGCCACCAGCAGTGGTGCGGGGGACACTGAAGCTTTCTTT.

V gene TRBV28 combines with J gene TRBJ2-7; D is tentatively TRBD1 or TRBD2 (7 bases each). The CDR3 is 13 amino acids. Germline V gene lookup returns CDR1 MDHEN and CDR2 SYDVKM. Between the trimmed V and J ends, which lost 6 bases and 11 bases, there was a span of 20 bases. The CDR3 DNA reads as TGTGCCAGCAGGGGACAGCAGGGGGGGGAGAAGTACTTC. Protein product: CASRGQQGGEKYF.

This chain connects TRBV18 to TRBJ1-4, with D uncertain. With 4 bases removed from V and 6 bases from J, the gap between germline ends came to 12 bases. Germline V gene data show CDR1 as KGHSH and CDR2 as LQKENI. The CDR3 extends over 14 amino acids. CDR3 DNA sequence: TGTGCCAGCTCACTTGGGATCTCTGATGAAAAACTGTTTTTT. Translated, it gives CASSLGISDEKLFF.

The V gene is TRBV2, the J gene TRBJ2-5; D is possibly TRBD1 (6 bases). Trimming took 6 bases from V and 4 from J, leaving 9 bases between them. The CDR3 is 12 amino acids. Per germline, CDR1 SNHLY and CDR2 FYNNEI. CDR3 nucleotides: TGTGCCAGCAGGGGGGCTCTAGAGACCCAGTACTTC. This encodes CASRGALETQYF.

This clone appeared a single time. The rearrangement uses TRBV19 and TRBJ1-5, with D tentatively TRBD1 (6 bases). V was cut by 5 bases and J by 4 bases, with 12 bases left in between. Per germline, CDR1 LNHDA and CDR2 SQIVND (reference sequence). The CDR3 is 14 residues long. The CDR3 sequence: CASSVQGTNQPQHF. The CDR3 DNA is TGTGCCAGTAGTGTACAGGGTACAAATCAGCCCCAGCATTTT.

The V and J genes are TRBV19 and TRBJ2-5; 8 bases match TRBD2. The J segment lost 5 bases and the V segment lost 3 bases, leaving 5 bases of the junction unmatched. The CDR3 contains 14 residues. CDR1 and CDR2 (germline): LNHDA, SQIVND (reference sequence). CDR3 amino acids: CASSIGPSGETQYF. The CDR3 coding sequence is TGTGCCAGTAGTATCGGGCCTAGCGGGGAGACCCAGTACTTC.

This rearrangement joins TRBV5-1 to TRBJ2-5, with 16 bases identical to TRBD2. The J call may be faulty, since TRBJ2-7 better matches the DNA end. Germline-derived CDR1 and CDR2 are SGHRS and YFSETQ. The CDR3 sequence is 16 residues long. The CDR3 is CASSRGLAGGPTEQYF. Written as DNA, the CDR3 is TGCGCCAGCAGCCGGGGACTAGCGGGAGGGCCCACCGAGCAGTACTTC.

The chain links TRBV5-1 to TRBJ2-3; 13 bases fit TRBD2. The CDR3 spans 17 residues. Germline V gene lookup returns CDR1 SGHRS and CDR2 YFSETQ. The V segment lost 0 bases and the J segment 4 bases; nucleotides outside the gene matches: 5. The CDR3 DNA sequence: TGCGCCAGCAGCTTGGACCGAGGGACTAGCGGGGCAGATACGCAGTATTTT. It specifies CASSLDRGTSGADTQYF. The variable domain in full, with the rest retrieved from reference TRBV5-1 and TRBJ2-3, is KAGVTQTPRYLIKTRGQQVTLSCSPISGHRSVSWYQQTPGQGLQFLFEYFSETQRNKGNFPGRFSGRQFSNSRSEMNVSTLELGDSALYLCASSLDRGTSGADTQYFGPGTRLTVL.

The J gene is TRBJ2-3, the V gene TRBV19, with 10 positions matching TRBD2. The germline V gene encodes CDR1 LNHDA and CDR2 SQIVND (reference sequence). The CDR3 covers 18 residues. Trimming at V came to 2 bases and at J to 0 bases, leaving 8 bases not matched to a gene. The CDR3 DNA sequence: TGTGCCAGTAGTATATCGGATCTTAGCGGGAGGAGCACAGATACGCAGTATTTT. It yields the protein CASSISDLSGRSTDTQYF. The whole variable domain, remainder taken from reference TRBV19 and TRBJ2-3, is DGGITQSPKYLFRKEGQNVTLSCEQNLNHDAMYWYRQDPGQGLRLIYYSQIVNDFQKGDIAEGYSVSREKKESFPLTVTSAQKNPTAFYLCASSISDLSGRSTDTQYFGPGTRLTVL.

This clone was detected only once. This sequence joins TRBV19 and TRBJ1-1; D is possibly TRBD1 (5 bases). V gave up 3 bases and J gave up 5 bases, with 10 bases separating them. CDR3 length equals 13 residues. Germline-derived CDR1 and CDR2 are LNHDA and SQIVND (reference sequence). CDR3 amino acids: CASSIWGITEAFF. The DNA of the CDR3 is TGTGCCAGTAGTATCTGGGGGATTACTGAAGCTTTCTTT.